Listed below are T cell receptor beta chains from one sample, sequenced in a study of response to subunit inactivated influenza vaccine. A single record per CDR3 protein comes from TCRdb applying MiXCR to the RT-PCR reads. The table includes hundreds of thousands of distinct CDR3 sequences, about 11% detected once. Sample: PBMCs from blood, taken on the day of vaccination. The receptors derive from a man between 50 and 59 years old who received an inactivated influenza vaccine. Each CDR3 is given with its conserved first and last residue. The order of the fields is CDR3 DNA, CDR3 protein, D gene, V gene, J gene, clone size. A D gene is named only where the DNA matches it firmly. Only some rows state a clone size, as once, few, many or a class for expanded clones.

CDR3nt: TGTGCCAGCAGCCAAGAGTGGGCCAGCGGGAGGGGCACAGATACGCAGTATTTT
CDR3aa: CASSQEWASGRGTDTQYF
d_gene: TRBD2
v_gene: TRBV4-2
j_gene: TRBJ2-3
abundance: few

CDR3nt: TGTGCCAGCAAGGGGTCCTGGGGCGAGTTTCCAGATACGCAGTATTTT
CDR3aa: CASKGSWGEFPDTQYF
d_gene: NA
v_gene: TRBV6-2/TRBV6-3
j_gene: TRBJ2-3
abundance: NA

CDR3nt: TGCAGTGCTAGGTCCCGGGAAGACCTTCAGTGGGGGACAGATACGCAGTATTTT
CDR3aa: CSARSREDLQWGTDTQYF
d_gene: NA
v_gene: TRBV20-1
j_gene: TRBJ2-3
abundance: NA

CDR3nt: TGCGCCAGCAGCTTGGCGGCTGTGTCCTACGAGCAGTACTTC
CDR3aa: CASSLAAVSYEQYF
d_gene: NA
v_gene: TRBV5-1
j_gene: TRBJ2-7
abundance: many

CDR3nt: TGCAGTGTCCCCGTCCCGACAGGCCGCACAGATACGCAGTATTTT
CDR3aa: CSVPVPTGRTDTQYF
d_gene: NA
v_gene: TRBV20-1
j_gene: TRBJ2-3
abundance: few

CDR3nt: TGTGCCAGCACCCAAGCGGGGGGGCCCGATACGGATACGCAGTATTTT
CDR3aa: CASTQAGGPDTDTQYF
d_gene: TRBD2
v_gene: TRBV12-3/TRBV12-4
j_gene: TRBJ2-3
abundance: NA

CDR3nt: TGTGCCAGCAGTTTGTCCCTGCGTGGACAGGGGGCGCTCCCAATATACAATGAGCAGTTCTTC
CDR3aa: CASSLSLRGQGALPIYNEQFF
d_gene: TRBD1
v_gene: TRBV28
j_gene: TRBJ2-1
abundance: many

CDR3nt: TGTGCCAGTAGTATCCTAGCGGCGGATGGCACCGGGGAGCTGTTTTTT
CDR3aa: CASSILAADGTGELFF
d_gene: TRBD2
v_gene: TRBV19
j_gene: TRBJ2-2
abundance: few

CDR3nt: TGTGCCAGCAGCCAAGGAACTAGTCTCTCGGGGGAGCAGTACTTC
CDR3aa: CASSQGTSLSGEQYF
d_gene: NA
v_gene: TRBV4-2
j_gene: TRBJ2-7
abundance: many

CDR3nt: TGTGCCAGCAGCAGTTCGGCGGGGAGCTCCTACAATGAGCAGTTCTTC
CDR3aa: CASSSSAGSSYNEQFF
d_gene: NA
v_gene: TRBV11-2
j_gene: TRBJ2-1
abundance: many

CDR3nt: TGCAGTGCTAGAACAGAGAGGGGTAGCACAGATACGCAGTATTTT
CDR3aa: CSARTERGSTDTQYF
d_gene: NA
v_gene: TRBV20-1
j_gene: TRBJ2-3
abundance: few

CDR3nt: TGTGCCAGCAGCCAAGCTAGCACCTACGAGCAGTACTTC
CDR3aa: CASSQASTYEQYF
d_gene: NA
v_gene: TRBV3-1
j_gene: TRBJ2-7
abundance: few

CDR3nt: TGTGCCAGCAGTTACACATTCAAAGAGATCAATCAGCCCCAGCATTTT
CDR3aa: CASSYTFKEINQPQHF
d_gene: NA
v_gene: TRBV6-2/TRBV6-3
j_gene: TRBJ1-5
abundance: NA

CDR3nt: TGCAGTGCTAGAAATGCTAAGCGGGAGACGACCGGGGAGCTGTTTTTT
CDR3aa: CSARNAKRETTGELFF
d_gene: TRBD2
v_gene: TRBV20-1
j_gene: TRBJ2-2
abundance: few

CDR3nt: TGTGCCAGCAGCGGGGTTTTTACGGCGGGAGAGGCAGATACGCAGTATTTT
CDR3aa: CASSGVFTAGEADTQYF
d_gene: TRBD2
v_gene: TRBV9
j_gene: TRBJ2-3
abundance: NA

CDR3nt: TGCAGTGCCCGGAGGGGCGGGGGTAACACAGATACGCAGTATTTT
CDR3aa: CSARRGGGNTDTQYF
d_gene: TRBD2
v_gene: TRBV20-1
j_gene: TRBJ2-3
abundance: many

CDR3nt: TGTGCCAGTAGTAGTAGTCCGGCTGTACCCGGACAGCGCTACGAGCAGTACTTC
CDR3aa: CASSSSPAVPGQRYEQYF
d_gene: NA
v_gene: TRBV19
j_gene: TRBJ2-7
abundance: NA

CDR3nt: TGTGCCACCAGCAGAGGGCTAGCGGGAGGTGAGGGCGAGACCCAGTACTTC
CDR3aa: CATSRGLAGGEGETQYF
d_gene: TRBD2
v_gene: TRBV15
j_gene: TRBJ2-5
abundance: few

CDR3nt: TGTGCCAGCAGACTCCGGGACAGACGTACCTACGAGCAGTACTTC
CDR3aa: CASRLRDRRTYEQYF
d_gene: TRBD1
v_gene: TRBV28
j_gene: TRBJ2-7
abundance: NA

CDR3nt: TGTGCCAGCAGCTTAGAGCTTAGCGGGAGCCCCTACAATGAGCAGTTCTTC
CDR3aa: CASSLELSGSPYNEQFF
d_gene: TRBD2
v_gene: TRBV11-1
j_gene: TRBJ2-1
abundance: few

CDR3nt: TGCAGCGCCATATACAGGGGCTACGAGCAGTACTTC
CDR3aa: CSAIYRGYEQYF
d_gene: TRBD1
v_gene: TRBV29-1
j_gene: TRBJ2-7
abundance: NA

CDR3nt: TGCGCCAGCAGCCAAGCCGACAGGGAGAATTCACCCCTCCACTTT
CDR3aa: CASSQADRENSPLHF
d_gene: TRBD1
v_gene: TRBV4-3
j_gene: TRBJ1-6
abundance: NA

CDR3nt: TGTGCCAGCAGTTTGTTTGACACAGATACGCAGTATTTT
CDR3aa: CASSLFDTDTQYF
d_gene: NA
v_gene: TRBV27
j_gene: TRBJ2-3
abundance: few

CDR3nt: TGTGCCAGCAGCTTATTTATCTACGGCGGGGGGGCGGATACGCAGTATTTT
CDR3aa: CASSLFIYGGGADTQYF
d_gene: TRBD2
v_gene: TRBV7-2
j_gene: TRBJ2-3
abundance: few

CDR3nt: TGTGCCTGGAATGCGCGACAGGCCAAAAACATTCAGTACTTC
CDR3aa: CAWNARQAKNIQYF
d_gene: NA
v_gene: TRBV30
j_gene: TRBJ2-4
abundance: few

CDR3nt: TGTGCCAGCAGCTTGCTAAGGGACAGGGGCGCAGATACGCAGTATTTT
CDR3aa: CASSLLRDRGADTQYF
d_gene: TRBD1
v_gene: TRBV7-8
j_gene: TRBJ2-3
abundance: few

CDR3nt: TGCGCCAGCAGCTGGACGCAGGGGGCTAACTATGGCTACACCTTC
CDR3aa: CASSWTQGANYGYTF
d_gene: TRBD1
v_gene: TRBV5-1
j_gene: TRBJ1-2
abundance: many

CDR3nt: TGCGCCAGCAGCCAAGACCCCAGGGGGCTGAACACCGGGGAGCTGTTTTTT
CDR3aa: CASSQDPRGLNTGELFF
d_gene: TRBD1
v_gene: TRBV4-3
j_gene: TRBJ2-2
abundance: NA

CDR3nt: TGTGCCAGCAGCGTAGCTGGTAGCGAGGGGGGAAATGAGCAGTTCTTC
CDR3aa: CASSVAGSEGGNEQFF
d_gene: NA
v_gene: TRBV9
j_gene: TRBJ2-1
abundance: few